These 29 T cell receptor beta chains came from one sample sequenced in a study of T cell repertoires in cytomegalovirus infection. TCRdb reprocessed the reads with MiXCR, giving one entry per CDR3 protein. This table holds nearly 700,000 distinct CDR3 sequences, around a third found once. Antigens of these TCRs are unknown. The sequenced sample was cultured PBMCs, obtained from culture after CMV antigen stimulation. The receptors originated from a human donor in good health (CMV status not recorded). Some clones in this sample may be carry-over from other donors' samples.

This rearrangement joins TRBV7-2 to TRBJ1-6; D is perhaps TRBD1 (6 bases). Germline CDR1 reads SGHTA; CDR2 reads FQGNSA. The V end was cut by 5 bases, the J end by 7 bases, with 15 bases between. CDR3 length equals 15 residues. CDR3 sequence: CASSPGGPWNSPLHF. CDR3 in DNA: TGTGCCAGCAGCCCTGGGGGGCCGTGGAATTCACCCCTCCACTTT.

This clonotype was detected a few times. V gene TRBV28 combines with J gene TRBJ2-7; D tentatively fits TRBD1 or TRBD2 (5 bases each). The CDR3 has 13 amino acids. The V gene's germline CDR1 is MDHEN and CDR2 SYDVKM. V was pared by 3 bases and J by 6 bases, with 12 bases between. The CDR3 loop reads CASSLGDGREQYF. CDR3 coding DNA: TGTGCCAGCAGTTTGGGGGACGGCCGCGAGCAGTACTTC.

The gene calls are TRBV19 and TRBJ1-2; TRBD1 matches at 7 bases. Germline loops: CDR1 LNHDA, CDR2 SQIVND (reference sequence). With V trimmed by 3 bases and J by 4 bases, 14 bases remained unmatched. CDR3 length: 17 residues. CDR3 sequence reads: CASSIPLLGQFVYGYTF. The CDR3 DNA is TGTGCCAGTAGTATTCCGCTTTTGGGACAGTTTGTCTATGGCTACACCTTC.

This clonotype was observed at least ten times. The CDR3: CASSFGMNTEAFF. In nucleotides, the CDR3 is TGTGCCAGCAGCTTTGGAATGAACACTGAAGCTTTCTTT. The chain links TRBV7-2 to TRBJ1-1; D call uncertain. Germline V gives CDR1 SGHTA, CDR2 FQGNSA. Trimming removed 3 bases from V and 0 bases from J, with 5 bases in between. The CDR3 runs to 13 residues.

This rearrangement joins TRBV5-1 to TRBJ2-1; no clear D. Trimming removed 0 bases at V and 6 bases at J, with 10 bases between. Germline V CDR1 and CDR2: SGHRS, YFSETQ. The CDR3 is made up of 14 amino acids. CDR3 protein: CASSLGDPFNEQFF. The CDR3 DNA is TGCGCCAGCAGCTTGGGGGATCCTTTCAATGAGCAGTTCTTC.

This clonotype was detected a few times. The chain combines TRBV15 with TRBJ2-6, with 15 bases that match TRBD2. CDR3 length: 21 residues. V lost 0 bases, J lost 2 bases, and 8 bases stayed unmatched. The germline V gene has CDR1 LNHNV and CDR2 YYDKDF (reference sequence). This CDR3 reads CATSRDLRTSGRVTGANVLTF. CDR3 sequence (DNA): TGTGCCACCAGCAGAGATCTCAGGACTAGCGGGAGGGTAACTGGGGCCAACGTCCTGACTTTC.

This clonotype was seen a handful of times. The chain combines TRBV12-5 with TRBJ1-3; the D gene is possibly TRBD1 (5 bases). Germline V lookup: CDR1 LGHNT, CDR2 FRNRAP. V was pared by 6 bases and J by 6 bases, with 12 bases between. There are 13 residues in the CDR3. In DNA, the CDR3 is TGTGCTAGTGGCCGAGGGGAGGCAAACACCATATATTTT. It encodes CASGRGEANTIYF.

The chain is built from TRBV14 and TRBJ2-7, with 7 bases identical to TRBD1. The CDR3 runs to 16 residues. V shed 1 base and J 7 bases; nucleotides not matched to a gene: 13. From germline, CDR1 is SGHDN and CDR2 FVKESK. The CDR3 sequence is CASSQGIRTGWREQYF. The CDR3 DNA reads TGTGCCAGCAGCCAAGGGATAAGGACAGGTTGGAGGGAGCAGTACTTC. The full variable domain, its missing parts supplied by reference TRBV14 and TRBJ2-7, is EAGVTQFPSHSVIEKGQTVTLRCDPISGHDNLYWYRRVMGKEIKFLLHFVKESKQDESGMPNNRFLAERTGGTYSTLKVQPAELEDSGVYFCASSQGIRTGWREQYFGPGTRLTVT.

This clonotype was seen many times. V and J are TRBV7-8 and TRBJ2-5; 9 nucleotides agree with TRBD1. Germline trimming cut 4 bases from V and 2 bases from J; bases unmatched to any gene: 11. The CDR3 extends over 17 amino acids. CDR1 SGHVS and CDR2 FQNEAQ come from the germline V gene. This chain's CDR3 is CASSSKGWGQGQETQYF. For the CDR3, the DNA is TGTGCCAGCAGCTCTAAGGGCTGGGGACAGGGTCAAGAGACCCAGTACTTC.

Written as DNA, the CDR3 is TGCAGTGTCCGAAGTGAGGACACTGAAGCTTTCTTT. The encoded protein is CSVRSEDTEAFF. The V and J genes are TRBV20-1 and TRBJ1-1; no firm D call. Germline-derived CDR1 and CDR2 are DFQATT and SNEGSKA (reference sequence). Trimming took off 7 bases at V and 3 bases at J, with 12 bases between the two ends. The CDR3 sequence is 12 residues long.

The chain employs TRBV27 and TRBJ1-2, with unresolved D. Germline values: CDR1 MNHEY, CDR2 SMNVEV (reference sequence). This CDR3 has 13 residues. Trimming removed 5 bases at V and 8 bases at J, with 15 bases between. CDR3 nucleotides: TGTGCCAGCAGTACCGGAAGGGCTATGGGCTACACCTTC. It specifies CASSTGRAMGYTF.

The chain recombines TRBV10-2 with TRBJ1-1; no clear D gene. CDR3 length: 19 residues. V was shortened by 10 bases and J by 1 base, with 31 bases between the two germline ends. The germline gives CDR1 WSHSY, CDR2 SAAADI. CDR3 protein: CATTIAFVHSSLANTEAFF. DNA for the CDR3: TGCGCCACCACCATAGCCTTTGTGCATTCGAGCCTTGCGAACACTGAAGCTTTCTTT.

CDR3 sequence: CASSFPHTDTQYF. For the CDR3, the DNA is TGCGCCAGCAGCTTCCCCCACACAGATACGCAGTATTTT. This sequence joins TRBV5-1 and TRBJ2-3; D gene uncertain. V lost 2 bases and J 2 bases, leaving 6 bases between the germline ends. The CDR3 sequence is 13 residues long. CDR1 is SGHRS, CDR2 YFSETQ, per germline.

The rearrangement joins TRBV7-8 to TRBJ1-4, with 8 nucleotides matching TRBD1. Trimming took 1 base from V and 3 from J; bases not matched to a gene: 10. The CDR3 is 18 amino acids. CDR1 and CDR2 from the germline V gene are SGHVS and FQNEAQ. The CDR3 here is CASSLVAWTGSANEKLFF. DNA for the CDR3: TGTGCCAGCAGCTTAGTGGCTTGGACAGGGTCCGCTAATGAAAAACTGTTTTTT. The complete variable domain, with remaining parts taken from reference TRBV7-8 and TRBJ1-4, reads GAGVSQSPRYKVAKRGQDVALRCDPISGHVSLFWYQQALGQGPEFLTYFQNEAQLDKSGLPSDRFFAERPEGSVSTLKIQRTQQEDSAVYLCASSLVAWTGSANEKLFFGSGTQLSVL.

This clonotype was seen a few times. The rearrangement links TRBV12-3 or TRBV12-4 to TRBJ1-5, with 7 nucleotides matching TRBD1. With 6 bases clipped from V and 6 bases from J, the junction kept 20 bases outside the gene matches. The CDR3 has 18 residues. CDR3 nucleotide sequence: TGTGCCAGCAGCTCATCCCGGGGACAGTTTGTCTCGTCTCAGCCCCAGCATTTT. Encoded protein: CASSSSRGQFVSSQPQHF.

This clonotype was observed many times. This sequence joins TRBV7-2 and TRBJ1-2, with D perhaps matching TRBD1 (5 bases). The CDR3 consists of 17 residues. The V and J ends lost 2 bases and 3 bases respectively, with 19 bases between them. Germline assignment: CDR1 SGHTA and CDR2 FQGNSA. The CDR3 bases are TGTGCCAGCAGCTTAATTTACTCCAACAGGAATTACTATGGCTACACCTTC. Its translation is CASSLIYSNRNYYGYTF.

The V gene is TRBV6-5, the J gene TRBJ1-1, with D perhaps TRBD1 (6 bases). The CDR3 spans 15 residues. Germline assignment: CDR1 MNHEY and CDR2 SVGAGI. Trimming shortened V by 0 bases and J by 3 bases, and 11 bases separated the two germline ends. Written as DNA, the CDR3 is TGTGCCAGCAGTTACTCGGGGGGGCCCTACACTGAAGCTTTCTTT. Its protein is CASSYSGGPYTEAFF.

The chain recombines TRBV4-3 with TRBJ2-2, with 12 bases aligning to TRBD2. The CDR3 has 16 amino acids. Trimming took 3 bases from V and 6 from J; bases not matched to a gene: 5. CDR1 LGHNA and CDR2 YSLEER come from the germline V gene. The CDR3 DNA follows: TGCGCCAGCAGCCAGGTACTAGCGGGAGGCGCCGGGGAGCTGTTTTTT. Translated: CASSQVLAGGAGELFF.

As DNA, the CDR3 is TGTGCCAGCAGTTCCCTAACTAGCGGGAGCTACAATGAGCAGTTCTTC. Its translation: CASSSLTSGSYNEQFF. This chain connects TRBV27 to TRBJ2-1, with 11 bases lining up with TRBD2. Trimming at V came to 4 bases and at J to 3 bases, leaving 5 bases not matched to a gene. CDR1 and CDR2 (germline): MNHEY, SMNVEV (reference sequence). The CDR3 consists of 16 residues.

Only a few counts were recorded for this clonotype. The chain carries TRBV23-1 and TRBJ2-7, with 7 bases aligning to TRBD1. TRBV23-1 is an ORF; its function is uncertain. CDR3 length equals 14 residues. J gave up 7 bases and V 2 bases, and 8 bases lay outside the gene matches. CDR3: CASSQPTGHGEQYF. The CDR3 DNA reads TGCGCCAGCAGTCAACCGACAGGGCACGGTGAGCAGTACTTC.

This clonotype was found a few times. The chain is built from TRBV7-2 and TRBJ2-2; D ambiguous. The CDR3 has 12 amino acids. Germline loops: CDR1 SGHTA, CDR2 FQGNSA. Trimming shortened V by 1 base and J by 14 bases, and 11 bases separated the two germline ends. As DNA, the CDR3 is TGTGCCAGCAGCTTAGGCGCCCCGCCACTGTTTTTT. This translates into CASSLGAPPLFF.

This clonotype has at least ten counts. The V and J genes are TRBV7-2 and TRBJ1-2, with TRBD1 as a possible D gene (5 bases). V was shortened by 1 base and J by 8 bases, with 17 bases between the two germline ends. CDR3 size: 15 residues. CDR1 and CDR2 from the germline V gene are SGHTA and FQGNSA. The CDR3 DNA reads TGTGCCAGCAGCTTAGACCGGGCGGGCCAGGGCGGCTACACCTTC. Translating gives CASSLDRAGQGGYTF.

The rearrangement joins TRBV11-2 to TRBJ2-2; 10 nucleotides align to TRBD2. This CDR3 contains 15 residues. In germline, CDR1 is SGHAT, CDR2 FQNNGV. J lost 14 bases, V lost 1 base, and 10 bases had no gene match. This CDR3 is CASSLAYRVAGGLFF. The DNA of the CDR3 is TGTGCCAGCAGCTTAGCCTATAGGGTAGCGGGAGGTCTGTTTTTT.

This clonotype was counted at least ten times. The rearrangement joins TRBV7-2 to TRBJ2-3; D is unresolved. CDR1 is SGHTA and CDR2 is FQGNSA in the germline V gene. The CDR3 loop spans 14 amino acids. V lost 3 bases and J 2 bases, leaving 9 bases between the germline ends. This CDR3 reads CASSFLTDTDTQYF. The DNA for the CDR3 is TGTGCCAGCAGCTTCTTAACCGACACAGATACGCAGTATTTT.

The chain couples TRBV7-9 to TRBJ2-7; perhaps TRBD2 as D (6 bases). Trimming removed 3 bases at V and 3 bases at J, with 15 bases between. Germline CDR1 is SEHNR and CDR2 is FQNEAQ (reference sequence). The CDR3 contains 15 residues. The CDR3 bases are TGTGCCAGCAGCTTGTCCTTGGACGGGGGCTACGAGCAGTACTTC. The encoded protein is CASSLSLDGGYEQYF.

This clonotype has a handful of counts. This rearrangement joins TRBV6-5 to TRBJ2-7; D is perhaps TRBD2 (6 bases). Trimming removed 0 bases at V and 3 bases at J, with 12 bases between. This CDR3 has 15 residues. CDR1 MNHEY and CDR2 SVGAGI come from the germline V gene. CDR3 loop: CASSYSSSAIYEQYF. The CDR3 DNA is TGTGCCAGCAGTTACTCGTCTAGCGCTATCTACGAGCAGTACTTC.

This rearrangement joins TRBV12-5 to TRBJ2-1; 7 nucleotides align to TRBD2. After removal of 5 bases from V and 7 bases from J, the junction contained 11 bases not matched to a gene. The CDR3 is 15 amino acids. CDR1 is LGHNT, CDR2 FRNRAP, per germline. The CDR3 DNA reads as TGTGCTAGTGGTCCCCCCGCAGCGGGAAGAAATGAGCAGTTCTTC. Its translation: CASGPPAAGRNEQFF.

Many counts were recorded for this clonotype. The V and J genes are TRBV7-2 and TRBJ1-2, with D uncertain. Between the trimmed V and J ends, which lost 5 bases and 2 bases, there was a span of 15 bases. This CDR3 is built from 15 residues. In germline, CDR1 is SGHTA, CDR2 FQGNSA. The CDR3 here is CASSRAGNENYGYTF. The CDR3 DNA is TGTGCCAGCAGCCGTGCGGGGAATGAAAACTATGGCTACACCTTC.

This clonotype was found a few times. The chain uses TRBV6-1 and TRBJ2-3; 10 bases agree with TRBD2. Germline trimming cut 7 bases from V and 9 bases from J; bases unmatched to any gene: 7. CDR3 length equals 13 residues. Per germline, CDR1 MNHNS and CDR2 SASEGT. CDR3 protein: CASTRSGGGTQYF. The CDR3, as DNA: TGTGCCAGCACTCGGAGCGGGGGGGGGACGCAGTATTTT.